This TCR beta chain originates from a study of blood T cell repertoires in COVID-19. Study information: Collection of acute and convalescent COVID-19 samples took place in the United States, Italy and Spain. PBMCs, B-cell-depleted T cells, or T cells were the source of the cDNA or gDNA that made up the material.

In the authors' workflow: Estimated nucleated cell counts came from reference gene primer amplification. Using immunoSEQ multiplex PCR, the repertoire was profiled, and TCRdb retains in-frame clones only, with some absent. Clone size and the V and J calls come from that table; the DNA yielded D and trimming. The sample shows a few hundred thousand clones, 86% of them seen only once. The CDR3 is 15 amino acids. Trimming took off 0 bases at V and 2 bases at J, with 12 bases between the two ends. Germline V lookup: CDR1 SGHKS, CDR2 YYEKEE (reference sequence). The sequencing input was peripheral blood. This TCR came from a woman aged 60-75 years with COVID-19, enrolled during active disease. The J gene is TRBJ2-7, the V gene TRBV5-5; D uncertain. CDR3 DNA: TGTGCCAGCAGCTTGGTAGTCAGCGCTACCTACGAGCAGTACTTC. Protein sequence: CASSLVVSATYEQYF.